This TCR beta chain originates from a study of blood T cell repertoires in COVID-19. Looked up from germline, CDR1 is MDHEN and CDR2 is SYDVKM. The CDR3 runs 15 residues. The V and J ends lost 3 bases and 7 bases, in that order; junction bases with no gene match: 7. The method was immunoSEQ multiplex PCR; TCRdb's version includes in-frame clones alone and lacks a portion of them. Here the sample spans approximately 250,000 clones, 75% to 90% being singletons. The TCR comes from a human donor in a cohort sampled during active COVID-19. The chain joins TRBV28 to TRBJ1-4; 8 bases fit TRBD1. Input material: peripheral blood. This CDR3 is CASSFAGTGSEKLFF. CDR3 bases: TGTGCCAGCAGTTTCGCCGGGACAGGATCTGAAAAACTGTTTTTT.